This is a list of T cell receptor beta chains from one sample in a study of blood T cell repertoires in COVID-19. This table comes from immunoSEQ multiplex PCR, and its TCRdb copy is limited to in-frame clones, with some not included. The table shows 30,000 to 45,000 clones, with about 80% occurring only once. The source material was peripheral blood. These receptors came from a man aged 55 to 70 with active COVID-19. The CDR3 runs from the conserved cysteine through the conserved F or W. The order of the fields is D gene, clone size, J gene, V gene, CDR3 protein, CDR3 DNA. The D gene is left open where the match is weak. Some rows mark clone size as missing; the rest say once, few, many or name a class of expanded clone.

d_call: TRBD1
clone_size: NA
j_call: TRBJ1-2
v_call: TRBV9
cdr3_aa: CASSFFRDRGDGYTF
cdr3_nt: TGTGCCAGCAGCTTCTTTAGGGACAGGGGGGACGGCTACACCTTC

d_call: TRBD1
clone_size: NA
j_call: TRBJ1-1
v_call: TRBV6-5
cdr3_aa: CASSYLTGDTEAFF
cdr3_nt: TGTGCCAGCAGTTACCTTACAGGGGATACTGAAGCTTTCTTT

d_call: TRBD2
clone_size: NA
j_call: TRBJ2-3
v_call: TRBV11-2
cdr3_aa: CASSLGSRGLAGGLDTQYF
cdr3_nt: TGTGCCAGCAGCTTAGGATCCCGCGGACTAGCGGGGGGGTTGGATACGCAGTATTTT

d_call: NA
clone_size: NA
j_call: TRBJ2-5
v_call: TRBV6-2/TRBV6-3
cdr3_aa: CASSPPWFAETQYF
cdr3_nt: TGTGCCAGCAGCCCTCCCTGGTTTGCGGAGACCCAGTACTTC

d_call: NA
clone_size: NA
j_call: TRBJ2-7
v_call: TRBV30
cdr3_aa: CAWGREFHEQYF
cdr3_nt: TGTGCCTGGGGTCGGGAGTTCCACGAGCAGTACTTC

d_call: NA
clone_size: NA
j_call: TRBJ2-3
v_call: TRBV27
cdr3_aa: CASSLLLTTDTQYF
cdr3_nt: TGTGCCAGCAGTTTACTACTAACCACAGATACGCAGTATTTT

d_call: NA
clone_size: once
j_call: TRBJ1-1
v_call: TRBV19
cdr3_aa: CASNLQGIGTEAFF
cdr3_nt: TGTGCCAGTAACCTACAGGGTATTGGAACTGAAGCTTTCTTT

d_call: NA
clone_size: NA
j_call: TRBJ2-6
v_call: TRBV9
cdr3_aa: CASSVGPEGGGANVLTF
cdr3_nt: TGTGCCAGCAGCGTAGGCCCCGAGGGTGGTGGGGCCAACGTCCTGACTTTC

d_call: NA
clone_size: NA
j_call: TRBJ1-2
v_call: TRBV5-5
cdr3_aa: CASSLQLGEGYGYTF
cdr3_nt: TGTGCCAGCAGCCTGCAACTAGGGGAGGGCTATGGCTACACCTTC

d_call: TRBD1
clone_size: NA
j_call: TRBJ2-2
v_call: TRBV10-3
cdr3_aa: CAIRTGGTGELFF
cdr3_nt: TGTGCCATCAGGACAGGGGGCACCGGGGAGCTGTTTTTT

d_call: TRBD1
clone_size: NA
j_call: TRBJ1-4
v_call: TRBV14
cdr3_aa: CASSLGQAPTNEKLFF
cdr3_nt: TGTGCCAGCAGCCTCGGACAGGCCCCAACTAATGAAAAACTGTTTTTT

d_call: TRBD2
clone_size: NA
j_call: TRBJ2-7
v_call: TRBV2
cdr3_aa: CASSEALGSLAGALRTLYEQYF
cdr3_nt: TGTGCCAGCAGTGAAGCGCTTGGGAGCCTAGCGGGAGCCCTCCGAACCCTCTACGAGCAGTACTTC

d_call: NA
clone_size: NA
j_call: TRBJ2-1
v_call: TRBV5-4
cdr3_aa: CASSLARGLLFF
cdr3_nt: TGTGCCAGCAGCTTGGCCCGGGGGTTGCTGTTCTTC

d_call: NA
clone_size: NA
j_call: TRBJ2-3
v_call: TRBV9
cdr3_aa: CASSFPGGASVPQYF
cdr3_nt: TGTGCCAGCAGCTTCCCGGGCGGGGCCTCAGTGCCGCAGTATTTT

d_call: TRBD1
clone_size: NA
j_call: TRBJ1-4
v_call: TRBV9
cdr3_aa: CASSEGQTNEKLFF
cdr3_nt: TGTGCCAGCAGCGAGGGACAGACAAATGAAAAACTGTTTTTT

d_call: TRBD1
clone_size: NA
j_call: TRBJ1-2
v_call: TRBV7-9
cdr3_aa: CASSLGGTGLRYTF
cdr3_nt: TGTGCCAGCAGCTTAGGAGGGACAGGGCTTCGCTACACCTTC

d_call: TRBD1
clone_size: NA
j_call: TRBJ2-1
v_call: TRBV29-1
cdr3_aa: CSVDRDRVPYNEQFF
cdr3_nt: TGCAGCGTAGACCGGGACAGGGTCCCCTACAATGAGCAGTTCTTC

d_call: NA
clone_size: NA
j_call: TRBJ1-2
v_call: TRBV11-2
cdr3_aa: CASSQGVYGYTF
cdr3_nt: TGTGCCAGCAGCCAGGGCGTCTATGGCTACACCTTC

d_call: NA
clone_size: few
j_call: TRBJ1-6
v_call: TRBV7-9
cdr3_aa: CASSSLKGNFNSPLHF
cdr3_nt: TGTGCCAGCAGCTCCCTCAAGGGGAACTTTAATTCACCCCTCCACTTT

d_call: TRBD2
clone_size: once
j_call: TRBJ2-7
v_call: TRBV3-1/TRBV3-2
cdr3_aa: CASSASSGFSYEQYF
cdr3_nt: TGTGCCAGCAGCGCGTCTAGCGGGTTCTCCTACGAGCAGTACTTC

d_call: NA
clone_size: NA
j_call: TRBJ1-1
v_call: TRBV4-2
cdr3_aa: CASSQDSANTEAFF
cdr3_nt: TGTGCCAGCAGCCAAGACAGTGCGAACACTGAAGCTTTCTTT

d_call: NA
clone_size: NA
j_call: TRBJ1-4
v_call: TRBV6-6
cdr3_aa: CASTTHLTNEKLFF
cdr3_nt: TGTGCCAGCACGACACACCTGACTAATGAAAAACTGTTTTTT

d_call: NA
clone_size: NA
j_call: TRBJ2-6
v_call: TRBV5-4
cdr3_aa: CASTPLGANVLTF
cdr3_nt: TGTGCCAGCACTCCCCTCGGGGCCAACGTCCTGACTTTC

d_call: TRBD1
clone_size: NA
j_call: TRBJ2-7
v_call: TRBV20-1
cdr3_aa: CSALDRYEQYF
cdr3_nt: TGCAGTGCTCTGGACAGGTACGAGCAGTACTTC

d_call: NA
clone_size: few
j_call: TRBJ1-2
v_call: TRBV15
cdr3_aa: CATSREGEGGGYTF
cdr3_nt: TGTGCCACCAGCAGAGAGGGGGAGGGGGGAGGCTACACCTTC

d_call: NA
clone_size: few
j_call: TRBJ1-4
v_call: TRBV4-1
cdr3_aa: CASSLTIREKLFF
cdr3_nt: TGCGCCAGCAGCTTAACGATCAGGGAAAAACTGTTTTTT

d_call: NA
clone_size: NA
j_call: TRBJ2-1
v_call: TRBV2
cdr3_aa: CASSLVRGEQFF
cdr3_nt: TGTGCCAGCAGTCTCGTAAGGGGTGAGCAGTTCTTC

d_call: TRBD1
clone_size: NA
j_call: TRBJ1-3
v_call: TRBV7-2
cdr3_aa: CASSWTGPSGNTIYF
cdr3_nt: TGTGCCAGCAGCTGGACAGGTCCCTCTGGAAACACCATATATTTT

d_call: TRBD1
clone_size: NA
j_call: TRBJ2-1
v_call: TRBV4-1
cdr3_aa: CASSWYGTGADEQFF
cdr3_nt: TGCGCCAGCAGCTGGTACGGGACAGGGGCGGATGAGCAGTTCTTC

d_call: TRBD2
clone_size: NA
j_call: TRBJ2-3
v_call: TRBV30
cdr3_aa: CAWRRPLGGDTQYF
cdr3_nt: TGTGCCTGGAGGAGGCCCCTGGGAGGGGATACGCAGTATTTT

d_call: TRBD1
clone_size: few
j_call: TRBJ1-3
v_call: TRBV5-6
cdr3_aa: CAASRQGPSGNTIYF
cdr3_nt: TGTGCCGCCTCCCGACAGGGGCCCTCTGGAAACACCATATATTTT

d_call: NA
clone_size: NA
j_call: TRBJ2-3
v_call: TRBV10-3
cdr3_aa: CAIGEGDTSTDTQYF
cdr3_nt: TGTGCCATCGGGGAGGGGGATACTAGCACAGATACGCAGTATTTT

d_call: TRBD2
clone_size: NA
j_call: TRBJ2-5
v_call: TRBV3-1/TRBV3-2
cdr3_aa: CASSQAPAGDQETQYF
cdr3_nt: TGTGCCAGCAGCCAAGCTCCAGCGGGAGACCAAGAGACCCAGTACTTC

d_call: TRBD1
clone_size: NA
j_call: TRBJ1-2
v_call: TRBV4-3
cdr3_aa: CASSQEMYRDSYGYTF
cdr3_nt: TGCGCCAGCAGCCAAGAAATGTACCGGGACAGCTATGGCTACACCTTC

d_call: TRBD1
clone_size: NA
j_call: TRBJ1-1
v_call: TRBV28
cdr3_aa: CASSWGQAEAFF
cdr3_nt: TGTGCCAGCAGTTGGGGACAGGCTGAAGCTTTCTTT

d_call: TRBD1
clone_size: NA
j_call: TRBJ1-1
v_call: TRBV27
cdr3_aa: CASSLLQGAMDTEAFF
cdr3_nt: TGTGCCAGCAGTCTACTACAGGGGGCTATGGACACTGAAGCTTTCTTT

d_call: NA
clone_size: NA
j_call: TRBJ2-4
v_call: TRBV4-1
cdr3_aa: CASSHPSREAKNIQYF
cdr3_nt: TGCGCCAGCAGCCACCCTTCCAGGGAAGCCAAAAACATTCAGTACTTC

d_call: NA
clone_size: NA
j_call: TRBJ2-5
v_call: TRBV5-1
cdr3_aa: CASSFQVEETQYF
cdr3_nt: TGCGCCAGCAGCTTTCAGGTGGAAGAGACCCAGTACTTC